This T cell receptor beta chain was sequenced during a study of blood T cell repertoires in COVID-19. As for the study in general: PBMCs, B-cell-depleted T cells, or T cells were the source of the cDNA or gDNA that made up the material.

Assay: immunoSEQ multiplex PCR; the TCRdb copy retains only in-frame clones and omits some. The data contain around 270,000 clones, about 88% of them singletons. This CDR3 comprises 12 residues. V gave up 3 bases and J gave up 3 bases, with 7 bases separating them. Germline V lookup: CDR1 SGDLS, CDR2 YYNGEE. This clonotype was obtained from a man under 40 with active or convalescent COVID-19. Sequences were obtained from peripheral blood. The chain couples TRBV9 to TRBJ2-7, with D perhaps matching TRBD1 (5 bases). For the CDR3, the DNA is TGTGCCAGCAGCGGACAGCACTACGAGCAGTACTTC. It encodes CASSGQHYEQYF. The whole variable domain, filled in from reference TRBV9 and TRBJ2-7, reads DSGVTQTPKHLITATGQRVTLRCSPRSGDLSVYWYQQSLDQGLQFLIQYYNGEERAKGNILERFSAQQFPDLHSELNLSSLELGDSALYFCASSGQHYEQYFGPGTRLTVT.